Listed below are T cell receptor beta chains from one sample, sequenced in a study of blood T cell repertoires in COVID-19. Libraries were prepared by immunoSEQ multiplex PCR; TCRdb keeps only in-frame clonotypes and omits some of them. The sample lists fewer than 200,000 clones; 88% were seen once. Sequences were obtained from peripheral blood. Receptors were obtained from a man aged 50 to 60 who had recovered from COVID-19. The CDR3 runs from the conserved cysteine through the conserved F or W. The D gene is left open where the match is weak. Expanded clones are given a class, and other clones once, few, many or no size at all.

d_call	j_call	v_call	clone_size	cdr3_aa	cdr3_nt
-	TRBJ1-2	TRBV19	-	CASSLLIEGYGYTF	TGTGCCAGTTCACTGCTTATCGAGGGCTATGGCTACACCTTC
TRBD1	TRBJ2-3	TRBV5-1	-	CASTTGTGGTDTQYF	TGCGCCAGTACTACCGGGACAGGGGGCACAGATACGCAGTATTTT
TRBD1	TRBJ2-2	TRBV11-1	-	CASTKDRGKSGELFF	TGTGCCAGCACCAAGGACAGGGGGAAGTCCGGGGAGCTGTTTTTT
-	TRBJ1-3	TRBV5-1	-	CASREGSEAGNTIYF	TGCGCCAGCAGGGAGGGCTCAGAGGCTGGAAACACCATATATTTT
-	TRBJ1-1	TRBV7-2	-	CASSLVARGTEAFF	TGTGCCAGCAGCTTAGTGGCGCGGGGGACTGAAGCTTTCTTT
-	TRBJ1-5	TRBV19	-	CASSNTGYGSNQPQHF	TGTGCCAGTAGTAACACGGGATATGGAAGCAATCAGCCCCAGCATTTT
-	TRBJ1-2	TRBV18	-	CASSPPPPVHYGYTF	TGTGCCAGCTCACCACCGCCACCAGTACACTATGGCTACACCTTC
-	TRBJ2-7	TRBV5-1	-	CASSSSPGDYEQYF	TGCGCCAGTTCATCCTCGCCAGGGGACTACGAGCAGTACTTC
TRBD2	TRBJ2-7	TRBV5-1	-	CASSSGLAGLYEQYF	TGCGCCAGCAGCTCCGGACTAGCGGGGCTCTACGAGCAGTACTTC
TRBD1	TRBJ1-5	TRBV19	-	CASSTPRQGADQPQHF	TGTGCCAGTAGTACCCCTAGACAGGGGGCCGATCAGCCCCAGCATTTT
TRBD1	TRBJ1-1	TRBV7-2	-	CASSSTGVVRRTEAFF	TGTGCCAGCAGCTCAACAGGGGTTGTAAGGCGGACTGAAGCTTTCTTT
TRBD2	TRBJ2-5	TRBV20-1	-	CSASRGGRQETQYF	TGCAGTGCTAGTCGGGGGGGCAGGCAAGAGACCCAGTACTTC
-	TRBJ1-5	TRBV28	-	CASRARNQPQHF	TGTGCCAGCAGAGCCCGCAATCAGCCCCAGCATTTT
-	TRBJ1-1	TRBV5-6	-	CASSFFGAGANTEAFF	TGTGCCAGCAGCTTTTTCGGTGCAGGGGCGAACACTGAAGCTTTCTTT
-	TRBJ1-4	TRBV15	-	CATRRGQTNEKLFF	TGTGCCACCCGCCGAGGACAGACTAATGAAAAACTGTTTTTT
-	TRBJ2-1	TRBV24-1	-	CATSDVAASFRGEQFF	TGTGCCACCAGTGACGTGGCGGCTAGTTTTCGTGGTGAGCAGTTCTTC
-	TRBJ2-1	TRBV13	-	CASSYRYNEQFF	TGTGCCAGCAGCTATAGATACAATGAGCAGTTCTTC
-	TRBJ1-1	TRBV21-1	few	CASSKQGGDTEAFF	TGTGCCAGCAGCAAACAGGGCGGGGACACTGAAGCTTTCTTT
-	TRBJ2-7	TRBV10-1	-	CASRPGLSYEQYF	TGCGCCAGCAGGCCGGGACTCTCCTACGAGCAGTACTTC
TRBD2	TRBJ2-5	TRBV4-3	-	CASSRDIRTSRETQYF	TGCGCCAGCAGCCGCGATATCCGGACTAGTCGGGAGACCCAGTACTTC
-	TRBJ1-3	TRBV3-1/TRBV3-2	-	CASSQGGGSSGNTIYF	TGTGCCAGCAGCCAAGGGGGGGGAAGCTCTGGAAACACCATATATTTT
TRBD2	TRBJ2-3	TRBV7-8	few	CASSLGLAGGDTQYF	TGTGCCAGCAGCTTGGGACTAGCGGGAGGAGATACGCAGTATTTT
-	TRBJ2-7	TRBV27	-	CASRRQASYEQYF	TGTGCCAGCCGGAGACAGGCCTCCTACGAGCAGTACTTC
-	TRBJ2-3	TRBV2	-	CASSEGAGTDTQYF	TGTGCCAGCAGTGAAGGGGCCGGCACAGATACGCAGTATTTT
-	TRBJ2-5	TRBV28	-	CASSSHEQRYQETQYF	TGTGCCAGCAGTTCCCACGAACAGCGGTACCAAGAGACCCAGTACTTC
TRBD1	TRBJ2-3	TRBV29-1	-	CSVGTGGFGTDTQYF	TGCAGCGTGGGCACAGGGGGCTTTGGCACAGATACGCAGTATTTT
TRBD1	TRBJ1-2	TRBV6-6	-	CASSETTGTVHGYTF	TGTGCCAGCTCCGAAACCACCGGGACAGTACATGGCTACACCTTC
TRBD1	TRBJ1-1	TRBV7-9	-	CASSSGGNTEAFF	TGTGCCAGCAGCTCAGGGGGCAACACTGAAGCTTTCTTT
-	TRBJ2-7	TRBV5-4	-	CASSPRTALASSYEQYF	TGTGCCAGCAGCCCCCGGACAGCCCTAGCTTCATCCTACGAGCAGTACTTC
-	TRBJ2-7	TRBV5-8	-	CASSLKTHRTYEQYF	TGTGCCAGCAGCTTGAAGACACACCGTACCTACGAGCAGTACTTC
-	TRBJ2-3	TRBV7-2	-	CASSLLGGAPDTQYF	TGTGCCAGCAGCTTGCTCGGCGGGGCGCCAGATACGCAGTATTTT
-	TRBJ2-7	TRBV2	-	CASSADFSSYEQYF	TGTGCCAGCAGCGCGGACTTCAGCTCCTACGAGCAGTACTTC
TRBD1	TRBJ1-2	TRBV6-2/TRBV6-3	-	CASSSHRGTNYGYTF	TGTGCCAGCAGCTCTCACAGGGGAACTAACTATGGCTACACCTTC
-	TRBJ1-5	TRBV7-2	-	CASSAGVEGPQHF	TGTGCCAGCAGCGCCGGGGTCGAGGGGCCCCAGCATTTT
TRBD1	TRBJ2-4	TRBV4-1	-	CASSGDRVRNIQYF	TGCGCCAGCAGCGGGGACAGGGTACGAAACATTCAGTACTTC
-	TRBJ1-2	TRBV5-4	-	CASSLGDKTYGYTF	TGTGCCAGCAGCTTGGGGGACAAGACCTATGGCTACACCTTC
-	TRBJ1-6	TRBV25-1	-	CASSEYPTGSYSPLHF	TGTGCCAGCAGTGAATATCCTACCGGGAGTTACTCACCCCTCCACTTT
-	TRBJ2-5	TRBV7-9	-	CASSTVRMDGETQYF	TGTGCCAGCAGCACAGTCAGGATGGATGGAGAGACCCAGTACTTC
TRBD1	TRBJ2-7	TRBV4-1	-	CASSQAGQGFYEQYF	TGCGCCAGCAGCCAAGCGGGACAGGGTTTCTACGAGCAGTACTTC
-	TRBJ2-2	TRBV6-4	-	CASSDGGAGTGELFF	TGTGCCAGCAGTGACGGGGGCGCGGGCACCGGGGAGCTGTTTTTT
TRBD1	TRBJ2-2	TRBV4-1	few	CASSQDKDRANTGELFF	TGCGCCAGCAGCCAAGATAAGGACAGGGCGAACACCGGGGAGCTGTTTTTT
TRBD2	TRBJ2-2	TRBV19	-	CASSRTSPTGELFF	TGTGCCAGTAGTAGGACTAGTCCAACCGGGGAGCTGTTTTTT
TRBD1	TRBJ1-2	TRBV7-2	-	CASSSLDRGGYTF	TGTGCCAGCAGCTCTCTGGACAGGGGAGGCTACACCTTC
-	TRBJ2-5	TRBV5-1	once	CASSLGGQETQYF	TGCGCCAGCAGCTTGGGGGGGCAGGAGACCCAGTACTTC
TRBD1	TRBJ1-3	TRBV3-1/TRBV3-2	-	CASSQEQGSSGNTIYF	TGTGCCAGCAGCCAAGAACAGGGGAGCTCTGGAAACACCATATATTTT
-	TRBJ1-2	TRBV6-4	once	CASRVGALGVYGYTF	TGTGCCAGCAGAGTGGGGGCACTGGGGGTCTATGGCTACACCTTC
-	TRBJ1-2	TRBV4-3	-	CASSQVAANYGYTF	TGCGCCAGCAGCCAAGTGGCAGCTAACTATGGCTACACCTTC
TRBD1	TRBJ2-2	TRBV5-4	-	CASSLAGTGNTGELFF	TGTGCCAGCAGCTTGGCAGGGACAGGGAACACCGGGGAGCTGTTTTTT
TRBD1	TRBJ2-1	TRBV7-6	-	CASSLQTGGAYNEQFF	TGTGCCAGCAGCCTCCAGACAGGGGGTGCCTACAATGAGCAGTTCTTC